These 4 T cell receptor beta chains originate from one sample sequenced in a study of CD8+ T cells in alopecia areata. TCR sequencing used cDNA made by reverse transcription of extracted RNA. Using immunoSEQ multiplex PCR, the repertoire was profiled, and TCRdb retains in-frame clones only, with some absent. Of tens of thousands of clones listed, more than 60% are singletons. The specimen was NKG2D-low CD8+ T cells sorted from blood. All receptors derive from a human donor with alopecia areata.

The chain is built from TRBV27 and TRBJ2-7; D call uncertain. The CDR3 contains 13 residues. V gave up 6 bases and J gave up 2 bases, with 11 bases separating them. Germline assignment: CDR1 MNHEY and CDR2 SMNVEV (reference sequence). The chain's CDR3 is CASSVGSPYEQYF. CDR3 DNA: TGTGCCAGCAGCGTAGGGTCTCCCTACGAGCAGTACTTC.

The chain uses TRBV4-2 and TRBJ1-2, with TRBD1 as a possible D gene (5 bases). Per germline, CDR1 LGHNA and CDR2 YNFKEQ. This CDR3 is 12 amino acids long. V lost 3 bases to trimming and J lost 3 bases, with 5 bases between them. The CDR3, as DNA: TGTGCCAGCAGCCAGGGGGACTATGGCTACACCTTC. This translates into CASSQGDYGYTF.

This clone has a handful of counts. This sequence joins TRBV28 and TRBJ2-7; D possibly uses TRBD1 or TRBD2 (6 bases each). Germline CDR1 MDHEN, CDR2 SYDVKM. This CDR3 contains 14 residues. The V and J ends lost 3 bases and 1 base respectively, with 10 bases between them. CDR3 sequence: CASSFTGRSYEQYF. DNA for the CDR3: TGTGCCAGCAGTTTTACAGGGAGGTCCTACGAGCAGTACTTC.

The rearrangement links TRBV29-1 to TRBJ2-7, with TRBD1 matching 7 bases. The CDR3 is 15 amino acids. The V and J ends lost 8 bases and 2 bases, in that order; junction bases with no gene match: 15. Germline CDR1 and CDR2: SQVTM and ANQGSEA. The CDR3 reads CSSAGWRQGTYEQYF. The CDR3 DNA reads TGCAGCTCCGCGGGCTGGAGACAGGGAACCTACGAGCAGTACTTC.